This TCR beta chain is from a study of technical replicates of blood from a handful of donors. The repertoire was sequenced with immunoSEQ multiplex PCR; TCRdb's copy has only in-frame clones and lacks some. The sample carries roughly 68,000 clones, about 97% recorded once. The CDR3 is made up of 15 amino acids. Trimming removed 4 bases from V and 12 bases from J, with 25 bases in between. CDR1 and CDR2 from the germline V gene are SGDLS and YYNGEE. The chain links TRBV9 to TRBJ1-2, with a possible D match to TRBD1 (6 bases). The material sequenced was T cells isolated from PBMCs. The TCR comes from a human donor in good health. The chain's CDR3 is CASSPFTLTGMVNTF. In DNA, the CDR3 is TGTGCCAGCAGCCCATTTACCTTGACAGGAATGGTCAACACCTTC.